The present T cell receptor beta chain was sequenced within a study of cytomegalovirus exposure and HLA in healthy donors listed by TCRdb under 2017. Study-level background: In an earlier analysis of approximately 640 of the donors, around 300 Gb of sequence data and 100 million or so unique TCR beta sequences from 150 million to 200 million T cells were reported. Typing coverage varied by locus: 629-630 donors for A, B, C, DRB1 and DQB1; about 520 for DQA1; about 590 for DPA1; 450 to 480 for DPB1. Both class I and class II loci were covered by HLA typing, at four-digit resolution. Because of strong linkage in the cohort, a few DR-DQ haplotypes were treated as single units for association and clustering. Every discovery cohort repertoire had been produced on one sequencing platform. The study used immunosequencing to profile the T cell repertoires of more than 650 subjects and linked those repertoires to cytomegalovirus serostatus. In addition to the first cohort of hundreds of subjects, a separate validation cohort of 100 to 150 different subjects was used. Approximately 300 gigabases of sequencing data and tens of millions of unique TCR sequences were included in an early release covering several hundred HLA-typed donors. An earlier analysis of around 580 of the donors used high-throughput TCR beta sequencing to judge whether each TCR beta V gene segment behaved as functional or pseudogenic. The study combined high-throughput TCR immunosequencing, statistical association of individual TCRs with disease status, and machine learning to predict cytomegalovirus infection status. In a later analysis, previously published TCR beta repertoires from about 670 donors were re-analyzed and high-resolution HLA genotyping was added so that TCR occurrence patterns could be studied. The study aimed to test whether cataloging public T cell receptors could reveal signatures of past pathogen exposure. Among the approximately 400 genotyped donors, about 83% belonged to the genetic ancestry cluster associated with self-reported Caucasian donors. A later genetic analysis took genome-wide SNP genotypes for about three fifths of the roughly 670 donors and used that subset as a discovery cohort. Donor age, sex, ethnicity and CMV serostatus were collected together with the repertoire data. Among some 410 genotyped donors of the cohort, an average of approximately 240,000 unique TCR beta nucleotide sequences were sequenced per donor, 15% to 20% of them non-productive. The later analysis used no new phenotypic data to find candidate immune exposures, relying instead on TCR beta sequences and their occurrence across donors.

On the study overall, not on this receptor specifically: A further reported finding was that TCR beta sequences accurately predicted the HLA-A and HLA-B alleles for most subjects in the first cohort. The classifier was reported to diagnose cytomegalovirus status with high specificity and sensitivity in both the original and validation cohorts. In a later analysis, several top co-occurrence clusters were reported to appear linked to parvovirus B19, influenza, CMV and Epstein-Barr virus. At a false discovery rate of 0.05, a later analysis linked 16,951 TCR beta sequences to specific HLA alleles. Because counts were too low, 15 to 20 rarely observed V segments, including chromosome 9 orphons, were excluded from the earlier analysis of some 540 of the donors. This cohort had only TCR beta chains sequenced, and the lack of alpha or paired-chain data limited which features could be detected. In a later analysis, HLA-associated TCR beta chains showed more clonal expansion and lower generation probabilities than non-associated chains that were equally common. Correlated functional status among segregating V segments might be attributable to linkage disequilibrium, but an unknown experimental factor could not be ruled out. An earlier analysis of some 560 of the donors showed that most TCR beta V segments appeared in productive rearrangements either about 87% or about 30% of the time, which broadly matched IMGT annotations. CMV serostatus was the only immune exposure information available for the cohort. In a later genetic analysis, a missense DCLRE1C variant was associated with V-gene and J-gene trimming of TCR beta chains, and the association was replicated in an independent cohort. In the study, around 150 TCR beta chains were listed as associated with cytomegalovirus. According to the authors, the approach could potentially be generalized to other disease states and immunological phenotypes. A group of highly shared sequence variants was considered likely to be a technical artifact of the sequencing pipeline. Some IMGT-functional V segments, including TRBV6-2 and TRBV6-3, could not be distinguished by the 87-base-pair reads and were therefore excluded. Presence/absence analyses assumed roughly uniform sequencing depth across donors, an assumption that may not hold. When HLA alleles, especially DR and DQ, strongly co-occurred, attributing TCR associations to individual alleles was difficult. Compared with the approximately 710-donor mean, donors in an Asian-associated ancestry cluster had fewer N-insertions in productive TCRs, according to a later genetic analysis. Because HLA typing was missing for some donors at each locus, association tests included only the typed subset. In a later analysis, the rate of TCR association differed among HLA loci, with DRB1 alleles having the most associated TCRs and HLA-C alleles having the fewest. In vitro tests confirmed that three of the cytomegalovirus-associated TCR beta chains recognize cytomegalovirus antigens. Across donors, most TCR sequences were observed very rarely, whereas some public TCRs were present in many individuals. A later analysis found that most CMV-associated TCR beta chains appeared HLA-restricted, with HLA associations seemingly driven largely by CMV exposure.

Comments on this clone: No cognate antigen has been identified for it. The input lacks base qualities; no much larger clone sits a single base away.

Libraries were built with the immunoSEQ multiplex PCR assay. For the multiplex PCR, a mixture combining 60 forward primers for TCR Vbeta segments and 13 reverse primers for TCR Jbeta segments was used. A multiplex PCR assay on genomic DNA amplified the CDR3 region of rearranged TCR beta genes. Amplified TCR beta libraries were sequenced as 87-base-pair reads on the Illumina HiSeq System. Per the source publication's procedure: A later analysis counted about 80 million unique TCR beta chains across the 666 repertoires, and some 12 million of these chains were shared by at least two donors. To remove PCR and sequencing errors, raw reads were error-corrected and collapsed into unique sequences using a nearest-neighbor algorithm that merged closely related sequences. Alignment of CDR3 sequences to IMGT reference sequences was used to assign V, D and J gene segments. For a sequence to be retained, at least a six-nucleotide match to both a V gene segment and a J gene segment was required. Rearrangements were called productive when the CDR3 lacked stop codons and stayed in frame with V and J; all others were non-productive. Following IMGT convention, CDR3 was defined as the stretch from the second conserved V-encoded cysteine to the conserved J-encoded phenylalanine. Sequences without an unambiguous match to a single V gene segment were excluded from the earlier analysis of 450 to 650 of the donors. In an earlier analysis of several hundred of the donors, a V segment was called functional when productive rearrangements were above 56.7%, and segregating when the standard deviation between donors exceeded 5%. A statistical classification framework was built to diagnose cytomegalovirus status from the catalog of TCR beta chain sequences. In a later analysis, V and J genes were assigned by comparing TCR nucleotide sequences against IMGT/GENE-DB human TR gene sequences. A later analysis assigned CDR3 sequences and most-parsimonious VDJ recombination scenarios with the TCRdist pipeline. In a later analysis, each TCR beta chain was defined by its CDR3 amino acid sequence together with its V-gene family, and reads lacking a unique V-gene family were excluded. To address suspected cross-contamination and a sequencing artifact, a later analysis removed some 620 highly shared, low-generation-probability nucleotide sequences. For each public chain, a later analysis derived a clonal expansion index from normalized ranks of inferred template counts within each repertoire. In a later analysis, generation probabilities were computed with a VDJ recombination model fitted to out-of-frame rearrangements, and the resulting probabilities were checked against IGoR. In a later analysis, hypergeometric tests were used to score TCR-TCR, TCR-HLA and TCR-CMV co-occurrence, with a repertoire-size bias correction applied to TCR pairs. In a later analysis, false discovery rates were estimated by permuting HLA or CMV assignments 20 times. A later analysis grouped co-occurring TCRs with DBSCAN, adding TCRdist sequence similarity when clustering within HLA-allele-positive subsets. Repertoires with fewer than 30,000 or more than 120,000 public chains were left out of co-occurrence clustering, as were about 5 repertoires with anomalous nucleotide sharing. Entries here come from immuneACCESS through TCRdb and include only in-frame sequences with V and J called. Some clones fail to appear in such tables; in the studies checked, an unresolved V gene covers under half of the shortfall, and the cause of the remainder is unknown. V, J and clone size derive from that table, while D and trimming were established from the DNA sequence. In this sample the table shows some 140,000 clones, about 80% of which occur a single time. Of the sample, 6.5% to 7% is held by the ten largest clones.

The cohort consisted of fewer than 700 healthy bone marrow donors. At the time of sampling, every cohort member was nominally healthy, though immune exposures that went unrecorded were likely present. The donor was CMV seropositive and belonged to the group of some 290 seropositive cohort members. Each donor provided a peripheral blood sample, and peripheral blood mononuclear cells were used for TCR beta sequencing. The Qiagen DNeasy Blood Extraction Kit was used to extract genomic DNA from the blood cell samples. According to the germline V gene (reference sequence), CDR1 reads SEHNR and CDR2 reads FQNEAQ. The CDR3, cysteine through phenylalanine, is 16 amino acids long. Just the 48-base CDR3 DNA is kept, in frame starting at base 1. V is pruned by 3 bases and J by 2 bases, leaving 7 bases of the junction without a gene match.

This TCR was recovered from a man aged 40-50 years in good health and CMV-seropositive. Material: PBMCs. The chain is made from TRBV7-9 and TRBJ2-1; 7 bases in between match TRBD2. The base sequence is TGTGCCAGCAGCTTTGCCAACGGGAGGACCTACAATGAGCAGTTCTTC. This sequence encodes CASSFANGRTYNEQFF.